This T cell receptor beta chain was profiled in a study of blood T cell repertoires in COVID-19. Whole-study context: Acute-phase and convalescent COVID-19 samples originated in the United States, Italy and Spain. PBMCs, B-cell-depleted T cells, or T cells provided the cDNA or gDNA that made up the material.

Per the original data handling: Estimation of nucleated cell counts relied on the amplification of reference gene primers. Sequenced by immunoSEQ multiplex PCR; TCRdb stores in-frame clones only, minus some. V, J and clone size derive from that table, while D and trimming were established from the DNA sequence. The repertoire holds about 70,000 clones, with more than 60% as singletons. The CDR3 has 17 residues. Per germline, CDR1 KGHSH and CDR2 LQKENI. As for this clone: The germline gene is not matched at one end of the junction; a read error may be the cause. Different DNA sequences within this sample yield the same CDR3.

The sequenced sample consisted of peripheral blood. This clonotype was obtained from a human donor in a cohort sampled during active COVID-19. The V and J genes are TRBV18 and TRBJ1-5; TRBD1 matches 8 bases. The CDR3 DNA sequence: TGTGCCAGCTCACCGGTATCCGGGGCAGGGGGCGATCAACCCCAGCATTTT. It translates to CASSPVSGAGGDQPQHF.